This TCR beta chain was found in a study of blood T cell repertoires in COVID-19. About the study: Sites across the United States, Italy and Spain contributed samples from acute and convalescent COVID-19.

Those who participated ranged in age from about 18 to 89 years and resided in about 24 US areas. Clinical history as reported by participants underpinned cohort assignment. The CDR3 contains 15 residues. Germline V CDR1 and CDR2: MNHNS, SASEGT. V lost 2 bases and J lost 2, with 10 bases in between. Original handling: Using reference gene primer amplification, nucleated cell counts were estimated. Only in-frame clones appear in the TCRdb table, and some are missing; sequencing was by immunoSEQ multiplex PCR. That table supplies the V and J calls and clone size; D and trimming were determined from the DNA. Among 170,000 or so clones listed, less than 90% were seen once.

The chain has TRBV6-1 and TRBJ1-5, with D maybe TRBD1 (5 bases). The sample was PBMCs or T cells enriched from blood (not recorded which). The sequence came from a woman in her 50s who had recovered from COVID-19. This CDR3 reads CASSESLGGNQPQHF. CDR3 DNA: TGTGCCAGCAGTGAATCGTTAGGGGGCAATCAGCCCCAGCATTTT.